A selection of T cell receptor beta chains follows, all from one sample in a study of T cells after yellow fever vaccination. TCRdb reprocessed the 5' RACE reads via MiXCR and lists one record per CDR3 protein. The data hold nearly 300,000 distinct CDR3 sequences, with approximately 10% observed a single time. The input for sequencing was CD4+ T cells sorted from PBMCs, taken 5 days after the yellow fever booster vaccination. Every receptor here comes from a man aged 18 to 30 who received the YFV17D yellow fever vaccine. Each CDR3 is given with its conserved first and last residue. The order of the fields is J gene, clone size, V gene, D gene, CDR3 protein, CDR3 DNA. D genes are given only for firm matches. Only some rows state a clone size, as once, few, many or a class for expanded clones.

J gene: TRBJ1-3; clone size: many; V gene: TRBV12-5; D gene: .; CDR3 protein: CASGLVLGANSGNTIYF; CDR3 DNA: TGTGCTAGTGGTTTGGTACTGGGGGCGAATTCTGGAAACACCATATATTTT
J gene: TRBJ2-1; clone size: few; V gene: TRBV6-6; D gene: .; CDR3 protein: CASSYSTGNRGGSYNEQFF; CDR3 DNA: TGTGCCAGCAGTTACTCGACCGGGAACAGGGGGGGGTCCTACAATGAGCAGTTCTTC
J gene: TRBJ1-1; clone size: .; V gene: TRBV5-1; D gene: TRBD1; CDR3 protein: CASSAHGQGTEAFF; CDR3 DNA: TGCGCCAGCAGCGCACACGGACAGGGTACTGAAGCTTTCTTT
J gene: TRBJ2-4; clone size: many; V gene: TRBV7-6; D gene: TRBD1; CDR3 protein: CASSSRPDRLGIQYF; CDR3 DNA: TGTGCCAGCAGCTCCCGTCCGGACAGGTTGGGCATTCAGTACTTC
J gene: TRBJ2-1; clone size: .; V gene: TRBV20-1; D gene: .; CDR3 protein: CSGQGSGSYNEQFF; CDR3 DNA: TGCAGTGGTCAGGGGAGCGGCTCCTACAATGAGCAGTTCTTC
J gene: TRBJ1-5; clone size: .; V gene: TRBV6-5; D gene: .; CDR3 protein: CASSPLGARQPQHF; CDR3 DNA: TGTGCCAGCAGTCCGCTCGGGGCCCGTCAGCCCCAGCATTTT
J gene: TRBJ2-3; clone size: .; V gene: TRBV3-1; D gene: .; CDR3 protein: CASSHVDTQYF; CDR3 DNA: TGTGCCAGCAGCCACGTGGATACGCAGTATTTT
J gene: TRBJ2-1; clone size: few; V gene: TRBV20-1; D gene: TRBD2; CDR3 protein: CSASLSGGRVNEQFF; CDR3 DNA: TGCAGTGCTAGTCTTAGCGGGGGACGGGTCAATGAGCAGTTCTTC
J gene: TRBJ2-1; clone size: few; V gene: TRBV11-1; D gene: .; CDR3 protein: CASSSGKGGQYNEQFF; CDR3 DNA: TGTGCCAGCAGCTCAGGGAAGGGGGGGCAGTACAATGAGCAGTTCTTC
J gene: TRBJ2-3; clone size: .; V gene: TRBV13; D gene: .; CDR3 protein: CASSRDPPAQYF; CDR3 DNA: TGTGCCAGCAGCAGAGACCCACCGGCGCAGTATTTT
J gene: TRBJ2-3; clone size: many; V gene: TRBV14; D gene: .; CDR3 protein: CASSPAGPSTDTQYF; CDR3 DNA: TGTGCCAGCAGCCCTGCGGGGCCGAGCACAGATACGCAGTATTTT
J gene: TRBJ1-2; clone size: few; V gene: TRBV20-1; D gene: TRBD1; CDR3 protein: CSAGTGAPYGYTF; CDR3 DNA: TGCAGTGCTGGGACAGGGGCGCCATATGGCTACACCTTC
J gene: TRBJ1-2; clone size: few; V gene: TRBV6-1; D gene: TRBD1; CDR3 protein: CASRTGTAPYGYTF; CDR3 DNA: TGTGCCAGCAGAACCGGGACAGCCCCATATGGCTACACCTTC
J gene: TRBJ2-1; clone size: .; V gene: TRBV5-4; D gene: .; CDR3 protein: CASSPGTTSFGQFF; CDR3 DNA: TGTGCCAGCAGCCCCGGGACAACCTCGTTCGGGCAGTTCTTC
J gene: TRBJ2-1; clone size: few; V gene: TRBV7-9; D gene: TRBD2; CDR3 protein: CATPGGSSYNEQFF; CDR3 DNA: TGTGCCACCCCGGGGGGGAGCTCCTACAATGAGCAGTTCTTC
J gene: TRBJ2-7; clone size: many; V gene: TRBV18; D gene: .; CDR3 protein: CASSPAGAGVLYEQYF; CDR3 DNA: TGTGCCAGCTCACCGGCTGGGGCAGGGGTGTTGTACGAGCAGTACTTC
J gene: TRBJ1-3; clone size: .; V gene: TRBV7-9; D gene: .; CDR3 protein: CASSLSGLSGNTIYF; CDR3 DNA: TGTGCCAGCAGCTTATCCGGGCTCTCTGGAAACACCATATATTTT
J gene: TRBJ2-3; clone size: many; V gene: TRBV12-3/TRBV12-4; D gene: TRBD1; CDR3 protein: CASSRQGLSTDTQYF; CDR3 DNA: TGTGCCAGCAGTCGACAGGGGCTTAGCACAGATACGCAGTATTTT
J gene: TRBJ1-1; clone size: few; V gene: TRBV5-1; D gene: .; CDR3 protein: CASSYGQSTEAFF; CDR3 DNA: TGCGCCAGCAGCTACGGACAGTCCACTGAAGCTTTCTTT
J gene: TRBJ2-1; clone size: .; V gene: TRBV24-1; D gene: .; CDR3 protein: CATSDGPTYNEQFF; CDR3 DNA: TGTGCCACCAGTGACGGACCGACCTACAATGAGCAGTTCTTC
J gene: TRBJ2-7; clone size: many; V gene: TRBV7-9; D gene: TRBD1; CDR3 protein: CASSWTGTYEQYF; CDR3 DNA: TGTGCCAGCAGCTGGACAGGGACCTACGAGCAGTACTTC
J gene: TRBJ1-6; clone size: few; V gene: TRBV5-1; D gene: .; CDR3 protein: CASSVPGGPNSPLHF; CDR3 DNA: TGCGCCAGCAGCGTACCGGGCGGACCGAATTCACCCCTCCACTTT
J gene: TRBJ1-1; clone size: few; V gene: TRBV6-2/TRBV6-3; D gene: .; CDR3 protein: CASSYPDRQTMNTEAFF; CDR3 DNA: TGTGCCAGCAGTTACCCGGACAGACAAACCATGAACACTGAAGCTTTCTTT
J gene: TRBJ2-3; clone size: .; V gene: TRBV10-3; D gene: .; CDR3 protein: CAISEQRGILNTQYF; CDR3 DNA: TGTGCCATCAGTGAGCAACGGGGGATATTAAATACGCAGTATTTT
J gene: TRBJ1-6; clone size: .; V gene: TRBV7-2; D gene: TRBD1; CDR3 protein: CASTRDRDNSPLHF; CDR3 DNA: TGTGCCAGCACCAGGGACAGAGATAATTCACCCCTCCACTTT
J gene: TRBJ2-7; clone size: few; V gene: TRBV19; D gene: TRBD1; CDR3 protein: CASMGQNYEQYF; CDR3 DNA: TGTGCCAGTATGGGACAGAACTACGAGCAGTACTTC
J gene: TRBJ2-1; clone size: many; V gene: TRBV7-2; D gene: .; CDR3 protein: CASSSDRSSYNEQFF; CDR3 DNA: TGCGCCAGCAGCTCCGACAGAAGCTCCTACAATGAGCAGTTCTTC
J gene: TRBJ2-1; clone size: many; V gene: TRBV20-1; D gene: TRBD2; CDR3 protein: CSARSASGGPFNEQFF; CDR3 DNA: TGCAGTGCTAGGTCGGCTAGCGGGGGGCCATTCAATGAGCAGTTCTTC
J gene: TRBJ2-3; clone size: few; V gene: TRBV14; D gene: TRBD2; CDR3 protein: CASTSGGGETDTQYF; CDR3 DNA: TGTGCCAGCACGAGCGGGGGGGGAGAAACAGATACGCAGTATTTT
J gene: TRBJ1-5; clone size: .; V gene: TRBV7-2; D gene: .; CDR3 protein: CASSPRVGNQPQHF; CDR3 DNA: TGTGCCAGCAGCCCCAGGGTGGGGAATCAGCCCCAGCATTTT
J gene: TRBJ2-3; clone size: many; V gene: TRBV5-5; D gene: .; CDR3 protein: CASSLGSRTDTQYF; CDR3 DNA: TGTGCCAGCAGCTTGGGATCCCGCACAGATACGCAGTATTTT
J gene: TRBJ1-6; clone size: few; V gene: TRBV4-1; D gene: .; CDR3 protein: CASSQDRFSPLHF; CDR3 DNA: TGCGCCAGCAGCCAAGATCGATTTTCACCCCTCCACTTT
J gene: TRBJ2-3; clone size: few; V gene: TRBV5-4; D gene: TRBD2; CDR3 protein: CASSPSGDGTDTQYF; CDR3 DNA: TGTGCCAGCAGCCCTAGCGGGGATGGCACAGATACGCAGTATTTT
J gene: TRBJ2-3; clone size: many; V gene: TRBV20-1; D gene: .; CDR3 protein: CSASSSWADTQYF; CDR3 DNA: TGCAGTGCTAGTAGTAGTTGGGCAGATACGCAGTATTTT
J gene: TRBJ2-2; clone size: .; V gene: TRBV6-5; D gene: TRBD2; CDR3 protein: CASSYPTSGPGELFF; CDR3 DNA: TGTGCCAGCAGTTACCCAACTAGCGGGCCCGGGGAGCTGTTTTTT
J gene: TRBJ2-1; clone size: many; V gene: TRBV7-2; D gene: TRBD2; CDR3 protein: CASSSGLVFDEQFF; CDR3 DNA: TGTGCCAGCAGCTCCGGACTAGTTTTCGATGAGCAGTTCTTC
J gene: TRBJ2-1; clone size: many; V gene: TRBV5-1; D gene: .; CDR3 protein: CASSLEIFVGEQFF; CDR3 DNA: TGCGCCAGCAGCTTGGAGATTTTCGTTGGTGAGCAGTTCTTC
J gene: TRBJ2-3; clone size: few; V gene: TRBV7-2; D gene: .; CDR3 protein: CASSPSGFYDTQYF; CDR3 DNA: TGTGCCAGCAGCCCAAGCGGGTTCTACGATACGCAGTATTTT
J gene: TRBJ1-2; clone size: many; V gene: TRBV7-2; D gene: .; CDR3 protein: CASSLGSYYGYTF; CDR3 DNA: TGTGCCAGCAGCTTAGGCAGTTACTATGGCTACACCTTC
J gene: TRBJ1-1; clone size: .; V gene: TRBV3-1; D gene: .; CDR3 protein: CASSPVANALEAFF; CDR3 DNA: TGTGCCAGCAGCCCGGTAGCCAACGCCCTTGAAGCTTTCTTT
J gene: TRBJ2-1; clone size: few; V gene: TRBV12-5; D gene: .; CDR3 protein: CASGPLFRPNEQFF; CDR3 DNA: TGTGCTAGTGGTCCCCTTTTTCGTCCCAATGAGCAGTTCTTC
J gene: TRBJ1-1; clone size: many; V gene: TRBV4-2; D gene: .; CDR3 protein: CASSRLGVQANTEAFF; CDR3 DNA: TGTGCCAGCAGCAGACTAGGGGTCCAGGCGAACACTGAAGCTTTCTTT
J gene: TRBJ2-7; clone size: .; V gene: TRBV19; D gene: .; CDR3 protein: CASALSVGAYEQYF; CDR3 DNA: TGTGCCAGTGCCCTCTCGGTTGGGGCCTACGAGCAGTACTTC
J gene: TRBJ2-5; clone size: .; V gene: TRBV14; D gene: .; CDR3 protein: CASSRPGDMKTQYF; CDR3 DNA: TGTGCCAGCAGCCGACCAGGGGACATGAAGACCCAGTACTTC
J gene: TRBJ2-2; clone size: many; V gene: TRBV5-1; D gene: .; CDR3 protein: CASSFSRQDGELFF; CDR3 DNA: TGCGCCAGCAGCTTTTCACGGCAAGACGGGGAGCTGTTTTTT
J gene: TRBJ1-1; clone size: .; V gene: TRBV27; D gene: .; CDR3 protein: CASSFTFRGTEAFF; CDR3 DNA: TGTGCCAGCAGTTTCACCTTCCGGGGGACTGAAGCTTTCTTT
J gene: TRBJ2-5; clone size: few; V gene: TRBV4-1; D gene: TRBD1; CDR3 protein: CASSHLGQGGETQYF; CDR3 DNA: TGCGCCAGCAGCCATCTCGGACAGGGTGGAGAGACCCAGTACTTC